The 3 T cell receptor beta chains listed next were all sequenced from one sample in a study of response to subunit inactivated influenza vaccine. TCRdb re-derived calls from the RT-PCR reads in MiXCR, one entry per CDR3 protein. The data contain approximately 500,000 distinct CDR3 sequences, approximately 12% of them singletons. This material consisted of PBMCs from blood, taken 45 days after vaccination. Receptors originate from a man aged 45 to 65 who received an inactivated influenza vaccine.

The V gene is TRBV20-1, the J gene TRBJ2-1; tentative D call: TRBD1 (5 bases). Per the germline V gene, CDR1 is DFQATT and CDR2 is SNEGSKA (reference sequence). The CDR3 has 11 amino acids. V gave up 1 base and J gave up 9 bases, with 7 bases separating them. The CDR3 bases are TGCAGTGCTAGAGGGGGCGCTGAGCAGTTCTTC. Protein: CSARGGAEQFF.

In regard to this clonotype: A much larger clone differs from this one at a single base, so this may be a read error. J is TRBJ1-1 and V is TRBV12-3 or TRBV12-4, with 8 bases aligning to TRBD1. The length of the CDR3 is 13 residues. V dropped 5 bases and J dropped 13; count of bases not matched to a gene: 12. CDR3 sequence: CASSVTDRGKGFF. CDR3 bases: TGTGCCAGCAGTGTGACCGACAGGGGCAAAGGTTTCTTT.

This chain uses TRBV12-3 or TRBV12-4 with TRBJ2-7; 9 nucleotides line up with TRBD1. The CDR3 has 14 amino acids. V trimming: 6 bases; J trimming: 3 bases; junction bases outside the gene matches: 6. DNA of the CDR3: TGTGCCAGCAGCCGGACAGGGGTCGACTACGAGCAGTACTTC. Protein sequence: CASSRTGVDYEQYF.